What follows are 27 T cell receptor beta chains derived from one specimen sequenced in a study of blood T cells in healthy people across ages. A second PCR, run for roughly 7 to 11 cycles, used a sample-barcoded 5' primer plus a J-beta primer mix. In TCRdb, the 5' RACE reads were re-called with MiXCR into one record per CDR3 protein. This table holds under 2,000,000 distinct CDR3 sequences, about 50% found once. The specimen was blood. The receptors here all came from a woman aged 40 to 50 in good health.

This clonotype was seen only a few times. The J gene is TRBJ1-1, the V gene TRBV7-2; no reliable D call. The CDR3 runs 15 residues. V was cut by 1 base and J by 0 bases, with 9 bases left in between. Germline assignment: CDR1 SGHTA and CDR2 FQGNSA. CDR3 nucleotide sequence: TGTGCCAGCAGCTTAGTTTCAGGAGTGAACACTGAAGCTTTCTTT. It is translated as CASSLVSGVNTEAFF.

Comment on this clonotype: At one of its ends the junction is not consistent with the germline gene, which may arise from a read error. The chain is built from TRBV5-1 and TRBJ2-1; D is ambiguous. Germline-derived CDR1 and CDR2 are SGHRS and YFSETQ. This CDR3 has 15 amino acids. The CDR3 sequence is CVSVRTESSYNEQFF. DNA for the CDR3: TGCGTCAGCGTTAGGACGGAGAGCTCCTACAATGAGCAGTTCTTC.

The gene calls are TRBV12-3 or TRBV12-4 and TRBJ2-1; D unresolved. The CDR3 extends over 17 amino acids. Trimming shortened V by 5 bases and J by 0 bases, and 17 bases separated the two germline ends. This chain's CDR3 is CASSRGRQLSSYNEQFF. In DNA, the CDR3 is TGTGCCAGCAGTAGAGGACGGCAATTAAGCTCCTACAATGAGCAGTTCTTC.

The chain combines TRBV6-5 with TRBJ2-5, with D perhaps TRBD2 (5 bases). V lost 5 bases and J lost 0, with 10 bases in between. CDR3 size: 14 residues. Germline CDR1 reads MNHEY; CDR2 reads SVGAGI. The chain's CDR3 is CASSLRTHQETQYF. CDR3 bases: TGTGCCAGCAGTCTCAGGACTCACCAAGAGACCCAGTACTTC.

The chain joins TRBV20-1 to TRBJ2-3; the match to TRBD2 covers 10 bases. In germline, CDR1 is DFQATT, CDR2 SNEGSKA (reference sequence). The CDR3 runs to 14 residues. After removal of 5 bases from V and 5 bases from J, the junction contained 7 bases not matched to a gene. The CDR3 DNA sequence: TGCAGTGCTGAGGGACTAGCGAGGGGAGATACGCAGTATTTT. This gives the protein CSAEGLARGDTQYF.

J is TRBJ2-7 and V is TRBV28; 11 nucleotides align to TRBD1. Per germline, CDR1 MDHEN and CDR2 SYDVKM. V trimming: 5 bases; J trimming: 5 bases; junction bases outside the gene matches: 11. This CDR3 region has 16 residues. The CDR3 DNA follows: TGTGCCAGCAGTGATTCAAGGACAGGGGGCTGGGACGAGCAGTACTTC. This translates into CASSDSRTGGWDEQYF.

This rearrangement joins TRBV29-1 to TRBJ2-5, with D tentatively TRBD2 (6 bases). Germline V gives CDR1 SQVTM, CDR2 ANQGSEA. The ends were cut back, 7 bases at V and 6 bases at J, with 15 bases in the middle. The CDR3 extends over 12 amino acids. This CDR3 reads CSAGVGGQTQYF. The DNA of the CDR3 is TGCAGCGCAGGCGTGGGGGGACAGACCCAGTACTTC.

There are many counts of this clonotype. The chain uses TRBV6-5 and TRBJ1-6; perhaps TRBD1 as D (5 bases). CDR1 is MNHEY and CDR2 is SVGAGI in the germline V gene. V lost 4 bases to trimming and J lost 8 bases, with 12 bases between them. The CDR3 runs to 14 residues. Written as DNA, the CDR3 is TGTGCCAGCAGTTTGGGGACGGTCGATTCACCCCTCCACTTT. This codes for CASSLGTVDSPLHF.

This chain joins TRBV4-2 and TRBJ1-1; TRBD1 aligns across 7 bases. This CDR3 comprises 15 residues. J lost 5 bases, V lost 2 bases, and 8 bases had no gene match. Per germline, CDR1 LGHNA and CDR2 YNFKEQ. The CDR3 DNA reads TGTGCCAGCAGCCAACAAAGGGGGCTGGGGACTGAAGCTTTCTTT. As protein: CASSQQRGLGTEAFF.

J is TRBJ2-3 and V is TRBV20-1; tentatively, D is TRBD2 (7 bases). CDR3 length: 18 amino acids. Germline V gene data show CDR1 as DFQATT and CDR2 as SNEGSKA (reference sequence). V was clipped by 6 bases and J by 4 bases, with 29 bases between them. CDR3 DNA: TGCAGTGCCAGGTCGGGGAGGGGGGGCGGATCATCCGCAGATACGCAGTATTTT. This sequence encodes CSARSGRGGGSSADTQYF.

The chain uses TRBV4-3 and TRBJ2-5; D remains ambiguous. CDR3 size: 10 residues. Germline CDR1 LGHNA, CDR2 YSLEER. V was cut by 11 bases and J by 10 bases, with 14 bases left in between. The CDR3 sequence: CAETWRNQYF. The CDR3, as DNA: TGCGCCGAGACATGGAGAAACCAGTACTTC.

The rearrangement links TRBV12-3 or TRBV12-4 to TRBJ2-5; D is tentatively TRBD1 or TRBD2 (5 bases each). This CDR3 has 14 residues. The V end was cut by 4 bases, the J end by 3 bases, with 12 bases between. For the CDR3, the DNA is TGTGCCAGCAGTTCTGGGGACCATAAAGAGACCCAGTACTTC. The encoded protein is CASSSGDHKETQYF.

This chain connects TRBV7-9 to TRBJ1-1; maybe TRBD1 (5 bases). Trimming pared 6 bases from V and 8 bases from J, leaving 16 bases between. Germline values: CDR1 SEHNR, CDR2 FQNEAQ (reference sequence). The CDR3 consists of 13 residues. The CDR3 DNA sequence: TGTGCCAGCAGGTCTGCCGGGACTGTCGAAGCTTTCTTT. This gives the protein CASRSAGTVEAFF.

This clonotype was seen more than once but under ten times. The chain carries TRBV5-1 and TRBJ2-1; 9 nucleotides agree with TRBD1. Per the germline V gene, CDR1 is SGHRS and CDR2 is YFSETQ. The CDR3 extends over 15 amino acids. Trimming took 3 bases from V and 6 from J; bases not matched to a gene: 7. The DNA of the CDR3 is TGCGCCAGCAGCTGGGGAGGACAGGGGTCCAATGAGCAGTTCTTC. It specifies CASSWGGQGSNEQFF. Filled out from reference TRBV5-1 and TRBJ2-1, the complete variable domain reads KAGVTQTPRYLIKTRGQQVTLSCSPISGHRSVSWYQQTPGQGLQFLFEYFSETQRNKGNFPGRFSGRQFSNSRSEMNVSTLELGDSALYLCASSWGGQGSNEQFFGPGTRLTVL.

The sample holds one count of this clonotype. CDR3 DNA sequence: TGCGCCAGCAGCCAAGGACAGGGAAATAATGAAAAACTGTTTTTT. Amino acid sequence: CASSQGQGNNEKLFF. This chain links TRBV4-3 with TRBJ1-4; 7 positions match TRBD1. CDR3 length: 15 amino acids. The germline gives CDR1 LGHNA, CDR2 YSLEER. V shed 1 base, J shed 4 bases, and the junction held 3 bases outside the gene matches.

CDR3 loop: CASSPRDSGSTDTQYF. The CDR3 coding sequence is TGTGCCAGCAGCCCCAGGGACAGCGGAAGCACAGATACGCAGTATTTT. The V and J genes are TRBV3-1 and TRBJ2-3; 7 bases line up with TRBD1. Per the germline V gene, CDR1 is LGHDT and CDR2 is YNNKEL (reference sequence). This CDR3 has 16 residues. V dropped 4 bases and J dropped 0; count of bases not matched to a gene: 7.

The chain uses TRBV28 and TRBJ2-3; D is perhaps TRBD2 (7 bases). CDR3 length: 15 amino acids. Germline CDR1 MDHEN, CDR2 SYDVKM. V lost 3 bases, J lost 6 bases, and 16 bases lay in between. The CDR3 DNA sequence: TGTGCCAGCAGTTTGCTCCCGGCGGGGGCCGATACGCAGTATTTT. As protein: CASSLLPAGADTQYF.

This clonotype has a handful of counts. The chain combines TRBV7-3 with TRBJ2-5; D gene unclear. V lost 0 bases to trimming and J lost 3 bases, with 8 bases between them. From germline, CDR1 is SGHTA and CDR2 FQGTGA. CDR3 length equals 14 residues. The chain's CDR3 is CASSLTIHEETQYF. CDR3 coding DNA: TGTGCCAGCAGCTTAACCATACATGAAGAGACCCAGTACTTC.

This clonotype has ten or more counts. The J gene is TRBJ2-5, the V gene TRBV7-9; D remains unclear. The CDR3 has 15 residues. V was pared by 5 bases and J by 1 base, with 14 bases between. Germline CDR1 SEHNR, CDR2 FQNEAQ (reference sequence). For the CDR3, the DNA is TGTGCCAGCAGCATTGACAAGACGTCCCAAGAGACCCAGTACTTC. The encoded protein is CASSIDKTSQETQYF.

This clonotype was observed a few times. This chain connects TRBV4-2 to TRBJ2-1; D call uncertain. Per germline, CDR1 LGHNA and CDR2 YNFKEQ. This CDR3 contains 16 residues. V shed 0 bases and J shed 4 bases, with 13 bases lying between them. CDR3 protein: CASSQDSANLYNEQFF. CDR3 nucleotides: TGTGCCAGCAGCCAAGATTCCGCGAACTTATACAATGAGCAGTTCTTC.

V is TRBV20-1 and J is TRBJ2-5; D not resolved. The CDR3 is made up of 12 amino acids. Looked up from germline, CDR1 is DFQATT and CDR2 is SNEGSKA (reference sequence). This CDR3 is CSALGQIETQYF. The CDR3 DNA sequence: TGCAGCGCCCTAGGTCAAATCGAGACCCAGTACTTC.

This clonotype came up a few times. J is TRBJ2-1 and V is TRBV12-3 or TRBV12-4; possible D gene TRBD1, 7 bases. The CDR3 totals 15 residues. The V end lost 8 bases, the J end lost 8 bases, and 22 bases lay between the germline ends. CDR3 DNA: TGTGCCAGCTCCCCAGGGGGTCTTGGCGGGGATGAGCAGTTCTTC. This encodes CASSPGGLGGDEQFF.

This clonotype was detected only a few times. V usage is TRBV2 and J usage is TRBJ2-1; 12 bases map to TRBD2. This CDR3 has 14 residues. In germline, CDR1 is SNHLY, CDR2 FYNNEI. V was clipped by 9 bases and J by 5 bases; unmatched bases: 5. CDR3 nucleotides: TGTGCCAGGGATCTAGCGGGGGGGCACAATGAGCAGTTCTTC. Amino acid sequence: CARDLAGGHNEQFF.

For the CDR3, the DNA is TGTGCCAGCAGCTCTCTCGTGGCCTCCTACGAGCAGTACTTC. Amino acids: CASSSLVASYEQYF. The chain links TRBV11-2 to TRBJ2-7; the D is unclear. The CDR3 loop spans 14 amino acids. V gave up 4 bases and J gave up 0 bases, with 10 bases separating them. Germline V lookup: CDR1 SGHAT, CDR2 FQNNGV.

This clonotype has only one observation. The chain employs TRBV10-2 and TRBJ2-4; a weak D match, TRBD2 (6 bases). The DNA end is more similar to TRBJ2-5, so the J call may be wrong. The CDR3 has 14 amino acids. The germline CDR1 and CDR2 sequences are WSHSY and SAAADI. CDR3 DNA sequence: TGCGCCAGCAGTGAAAGGGCGGGGAGGGAGACCCAGTACTTC. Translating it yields CASSERAGRETQYF.

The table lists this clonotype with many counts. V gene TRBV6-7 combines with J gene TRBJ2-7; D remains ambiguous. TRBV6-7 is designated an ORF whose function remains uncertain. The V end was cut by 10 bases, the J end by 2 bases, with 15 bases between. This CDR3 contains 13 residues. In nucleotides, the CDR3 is TGTGCCACTACCCCGACGGGTGCCTACGAGCAGTACTTC. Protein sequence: CATTPTGAYEQYF.

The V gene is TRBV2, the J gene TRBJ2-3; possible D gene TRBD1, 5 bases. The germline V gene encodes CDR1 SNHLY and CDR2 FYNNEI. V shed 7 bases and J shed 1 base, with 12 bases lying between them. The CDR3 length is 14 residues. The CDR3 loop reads CASKWTFGTDTQYF. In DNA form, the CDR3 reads TGTGCCAGCAAATGGACATTTGGCACAGATACGCAGTATTTT.